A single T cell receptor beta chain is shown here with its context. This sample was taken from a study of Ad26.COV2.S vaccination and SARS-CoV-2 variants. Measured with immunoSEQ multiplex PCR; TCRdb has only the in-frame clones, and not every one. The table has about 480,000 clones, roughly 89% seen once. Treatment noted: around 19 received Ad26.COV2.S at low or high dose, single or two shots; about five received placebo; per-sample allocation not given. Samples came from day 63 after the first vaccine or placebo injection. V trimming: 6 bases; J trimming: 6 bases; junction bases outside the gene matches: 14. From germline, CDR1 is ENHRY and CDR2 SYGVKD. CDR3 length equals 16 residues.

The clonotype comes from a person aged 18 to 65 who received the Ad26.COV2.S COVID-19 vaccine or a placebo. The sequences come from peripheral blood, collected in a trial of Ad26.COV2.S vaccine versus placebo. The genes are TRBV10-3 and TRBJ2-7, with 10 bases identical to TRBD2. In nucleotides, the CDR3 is TGTGCCATCAGAGTTAGAGTCCTAGCGGGAGTTCTCGAGCAGTACTTC. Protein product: CAIRVRVLAGVLEQYF.